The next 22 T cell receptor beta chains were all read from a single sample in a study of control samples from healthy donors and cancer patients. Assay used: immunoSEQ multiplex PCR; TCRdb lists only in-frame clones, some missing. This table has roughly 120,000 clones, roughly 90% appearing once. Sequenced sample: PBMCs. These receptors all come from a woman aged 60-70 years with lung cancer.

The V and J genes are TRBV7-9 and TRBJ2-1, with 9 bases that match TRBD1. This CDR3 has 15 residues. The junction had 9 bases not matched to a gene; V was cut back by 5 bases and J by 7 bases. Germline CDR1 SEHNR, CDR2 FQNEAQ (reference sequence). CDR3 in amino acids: CASSRGQGDDNEQFF. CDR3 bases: TGTGCCAGCAGCCGGGGACAGGGAGACGATAATGAGCAGTTCTTC.

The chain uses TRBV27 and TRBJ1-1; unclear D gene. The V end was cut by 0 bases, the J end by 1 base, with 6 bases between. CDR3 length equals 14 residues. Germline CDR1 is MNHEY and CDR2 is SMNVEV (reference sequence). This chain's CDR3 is CASSLSYTNTEAFF. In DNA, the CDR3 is TGTGCCAGCAGTTTATCCTACACGAACACTGAAGCTTTCTTT.

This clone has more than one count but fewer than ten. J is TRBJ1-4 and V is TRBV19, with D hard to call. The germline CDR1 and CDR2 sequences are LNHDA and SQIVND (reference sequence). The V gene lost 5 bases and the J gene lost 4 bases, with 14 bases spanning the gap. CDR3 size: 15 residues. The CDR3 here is CASSVPRPDNEKLFF. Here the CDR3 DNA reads TGTGCCAGTAGTGTCCCCCGACCCGATAATGAAAAACTGTTTTTT.

The CDR3, as DNA: TGTGCCAGCAGGGGAGCGGGGGGCGCGAACACCGGGGAGCTGTTTTTT. Its translation: CASRGAGGANTGELFF. V is TRBV7-3 and J is TRBJ2-2, with 9 bases aligning to TRBD2. The J segment lost 0 bases and the V segment lost 6 bases, leaving 5 bases of the junction unmatched. The CDR3 is made up of 16 amino acids. The germline CDR1 and CDR2 sequences are SGHTA and FQGTGA.

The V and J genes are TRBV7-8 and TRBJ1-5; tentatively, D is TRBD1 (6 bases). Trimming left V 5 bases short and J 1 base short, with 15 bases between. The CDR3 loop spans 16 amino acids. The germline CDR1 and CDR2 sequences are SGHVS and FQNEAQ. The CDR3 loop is CASSHTGGTSNQPQHF. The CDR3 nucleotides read TGTGCCAGCAGCCATACGGGGGGGACAAGCAATCAGCCCCAGCATTTT. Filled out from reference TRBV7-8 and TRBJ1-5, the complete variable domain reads GAGVSQSPRYKVAKRGQDVALRCDPISGHVSLFWYQQALGQGPEFLTYFQNEAQLDKSGLPSDRFFAERPEGSVSTLKIQRTQQEDSAVYLCASSHTGGTSNQPQHFGDGTRLSIL.

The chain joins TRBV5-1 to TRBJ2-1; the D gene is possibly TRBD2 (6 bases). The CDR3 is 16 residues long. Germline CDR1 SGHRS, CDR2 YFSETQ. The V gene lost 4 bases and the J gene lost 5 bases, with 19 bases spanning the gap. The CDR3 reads CASSPIRDFGNNEQFF. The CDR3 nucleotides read TGCGCCAGCAGCCCGATCCGGGACTTCGGCAACAATGAGCAGTTCTTC.

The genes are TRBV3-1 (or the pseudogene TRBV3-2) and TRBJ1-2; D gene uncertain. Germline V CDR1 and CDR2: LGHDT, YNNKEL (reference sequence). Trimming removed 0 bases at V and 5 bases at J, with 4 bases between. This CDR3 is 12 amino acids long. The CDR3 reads CASSQEPYGYTF. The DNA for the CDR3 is TGTGCCAGCAGCCAAGAACCGTATGGCTACACCTTC.

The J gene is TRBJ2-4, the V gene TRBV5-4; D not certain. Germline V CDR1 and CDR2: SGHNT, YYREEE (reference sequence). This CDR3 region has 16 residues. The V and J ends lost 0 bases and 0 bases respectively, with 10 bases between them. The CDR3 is CASSLGGSLAKNIQYF. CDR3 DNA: TGTGCCAGCAGCTTGGGGGGATCACTAGCCAAAAACATTCAGTACTTC. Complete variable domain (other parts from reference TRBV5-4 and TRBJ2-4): ETGVTQSPTHLIKTRGQQVTLRCSSQSGHNTVSWYQQALGQGPQFIFQYYREEENGRGNFPPRFSGLQFPNYSSELNVNALELDDSALYLCASSLGGSLAKNIQYFGAGTRLSVL.

CDR3 DNA sequence: TGTGCCACCAGAGGATACAGGGGGGATTCACCCCTCCACTTT. Its protein is CATRGYRGDSPLHF. The V gene is TRBV24-1, the J gene TRBJ1-6; 8 bases line up with TRBD1. V was clipped by 7 bases and J by 8 bases; unmatched bases: 6. The germline CDR1 and CDR2 sequences are KGHDR and SFDVKD. The CDR3 length is 14 residues.

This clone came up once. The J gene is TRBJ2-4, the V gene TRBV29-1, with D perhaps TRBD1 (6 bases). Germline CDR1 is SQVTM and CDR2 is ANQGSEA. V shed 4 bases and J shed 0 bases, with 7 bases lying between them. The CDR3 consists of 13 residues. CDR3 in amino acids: CSVVGAAKNIQYF. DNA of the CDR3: TGCAGCGTTGTGGGGGCAGCCAAAAACATTCAGTACTTC.

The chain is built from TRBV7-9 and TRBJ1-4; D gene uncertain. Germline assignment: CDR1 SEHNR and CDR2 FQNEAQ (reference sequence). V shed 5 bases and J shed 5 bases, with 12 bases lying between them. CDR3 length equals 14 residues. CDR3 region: CASSRGSVNEKLFF. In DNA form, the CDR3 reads TGTGCCAGCAGCCGGGGTTCCGTCAATGAAAAACTGTTTTTT.

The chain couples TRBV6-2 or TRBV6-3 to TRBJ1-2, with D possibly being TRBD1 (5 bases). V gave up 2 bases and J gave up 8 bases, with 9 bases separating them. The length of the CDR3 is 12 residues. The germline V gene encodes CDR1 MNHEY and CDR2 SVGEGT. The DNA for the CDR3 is TGTGCCAGCAGTTACCTAAGGGGCGGCTACACCTTC. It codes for CASSYLRGGYTF.

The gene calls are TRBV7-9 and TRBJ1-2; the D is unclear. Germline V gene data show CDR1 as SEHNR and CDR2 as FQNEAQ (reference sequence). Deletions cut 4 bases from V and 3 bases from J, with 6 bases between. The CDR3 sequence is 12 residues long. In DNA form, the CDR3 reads TGTGCCAGCAGCTCACGTGACTATGGCTACACCTTC. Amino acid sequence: CASSSRDYGYTF.

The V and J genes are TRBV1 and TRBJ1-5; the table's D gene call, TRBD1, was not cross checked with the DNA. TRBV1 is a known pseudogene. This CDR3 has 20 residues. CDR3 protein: CTSSHVTKTFRSPSNQPQHF. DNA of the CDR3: TGCACCAGCAGCCATGTGACAAAGACGTTCCGAAGCCCTAGCAATCAGCCCCAGCATTTT.

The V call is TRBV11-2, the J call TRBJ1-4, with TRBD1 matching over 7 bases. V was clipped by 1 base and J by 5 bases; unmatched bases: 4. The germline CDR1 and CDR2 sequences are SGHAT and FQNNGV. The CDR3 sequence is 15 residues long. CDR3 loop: CASSLGHRGNEKLFF. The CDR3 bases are TGTGCCAGCAGCTTAGGTCACAGGGGAAATGAAAAACTGTTTTTT. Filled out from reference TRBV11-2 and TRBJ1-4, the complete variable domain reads EAGVAQSPRYKIIEKRQSVAFWCNPISGHATLYWYQQILGQGPKLLIQFQNNGVVDDSQLPKDRFSAERLKGVDSTLKIQPAKLEDSAVYLCASSLGHRGNEKLFFGSGTQLSVL.

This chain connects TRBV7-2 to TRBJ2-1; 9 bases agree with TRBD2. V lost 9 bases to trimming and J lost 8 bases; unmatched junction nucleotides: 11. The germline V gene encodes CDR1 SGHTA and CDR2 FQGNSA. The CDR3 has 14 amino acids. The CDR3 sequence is CASIPSGGFYEQFF. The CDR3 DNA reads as TGTGCCAGTATCCCCAGCGGGGGGTTTTATGAGCAGTTCTTC.

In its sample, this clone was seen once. As DNA, the CDR3 is TGTGCCAGCAGTGACATGACGGGCTACGGATACGAGCAGTACTTC. This gives the protein CASSDMTGYGYEQYF. The J gene is TRBJ2-7, the V gene TRBV6-2 or TRBV6-3; unclear D gene. This CDR3 is built from 15 residues. V lost 5 bases and J 4 bases, leaving 18 bases between the germline ends. Germline loops: CDR1 MNHEY, CDR2 SVGEGT.

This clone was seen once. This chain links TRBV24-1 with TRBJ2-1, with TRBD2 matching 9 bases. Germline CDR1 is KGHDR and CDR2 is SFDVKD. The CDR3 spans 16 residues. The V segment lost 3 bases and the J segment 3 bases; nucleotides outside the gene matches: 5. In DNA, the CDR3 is TGTGCCACCAGTGATCTGACTAGCGGTAGCTACAATGAGCAGTTCTTC. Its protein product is CATSDLTSGSYNEQFF.

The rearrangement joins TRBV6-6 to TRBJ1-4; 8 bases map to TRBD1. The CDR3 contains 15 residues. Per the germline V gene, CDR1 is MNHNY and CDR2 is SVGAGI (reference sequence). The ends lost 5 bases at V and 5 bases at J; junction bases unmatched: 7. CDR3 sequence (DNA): TGTGCCAGCAGTCCCCTACGGGACAGGAATGAAAAACTGTTTTTT. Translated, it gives CASSPLRDRNEKLFF.

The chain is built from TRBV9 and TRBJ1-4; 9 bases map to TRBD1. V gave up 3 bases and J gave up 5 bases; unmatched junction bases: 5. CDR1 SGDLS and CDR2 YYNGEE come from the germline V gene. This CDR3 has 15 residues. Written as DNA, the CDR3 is TGTGCCAGCAGCGCTTTTGGACAGGGGAATGAAAAACTGTTTTTT. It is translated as CASSAFGQGNEKLFF.

CDR3 nucleotide sequence: TGTGCCAGTAGTTCGACAGGCTCGTACGAGCAGTACTTC. It specifies CASSSTGSYEQYF. V gene TRBV19 combines with J gene TRBJ2-7; possible D gene TRBD1, 6 bases. V was cut by 5 bases and J by 4 bases, with 12 bases left in between. From germline, CDR1 is LNHDA and CDR2 SQIVND (reference sequence). CDR3 length equals 13 residues.

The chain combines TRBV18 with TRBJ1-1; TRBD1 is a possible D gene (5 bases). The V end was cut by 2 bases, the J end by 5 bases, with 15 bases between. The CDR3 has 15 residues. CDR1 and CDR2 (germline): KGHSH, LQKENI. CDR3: CASSPDGGEQTEAFF. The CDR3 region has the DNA TGTGCCAGCTCACCAGACGGGGGGGAACAAACTGAAGCTTTCTTT.